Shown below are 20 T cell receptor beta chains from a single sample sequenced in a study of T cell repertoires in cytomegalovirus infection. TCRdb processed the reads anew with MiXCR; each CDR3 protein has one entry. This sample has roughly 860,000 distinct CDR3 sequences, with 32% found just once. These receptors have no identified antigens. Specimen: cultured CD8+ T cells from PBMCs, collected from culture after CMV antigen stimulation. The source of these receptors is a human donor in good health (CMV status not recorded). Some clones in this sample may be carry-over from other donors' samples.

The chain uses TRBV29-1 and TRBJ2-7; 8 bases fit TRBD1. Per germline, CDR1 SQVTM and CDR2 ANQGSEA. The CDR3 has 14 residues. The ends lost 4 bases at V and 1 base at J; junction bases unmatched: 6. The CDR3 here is CSVGVDRASYEQYF. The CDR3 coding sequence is TGCAGCGTTGGGGTGGACAGGGCGTCCTACGAGCAGTACTTC.

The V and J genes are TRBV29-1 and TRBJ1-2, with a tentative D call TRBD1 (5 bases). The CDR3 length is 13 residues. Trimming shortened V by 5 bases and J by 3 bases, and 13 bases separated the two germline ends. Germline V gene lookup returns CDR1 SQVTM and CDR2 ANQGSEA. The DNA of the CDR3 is TGCAGCGTTCGAGACAGTGCTCACTATGGCTACACCTTC. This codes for CSVRDSAHYGYTF.

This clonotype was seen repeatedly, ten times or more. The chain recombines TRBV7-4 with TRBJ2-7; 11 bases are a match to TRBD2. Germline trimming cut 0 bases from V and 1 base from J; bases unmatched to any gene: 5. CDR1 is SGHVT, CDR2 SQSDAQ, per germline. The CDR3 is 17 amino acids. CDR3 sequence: CASSLAMGLAVSYEQYF. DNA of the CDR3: TGTGCCAGCAGCTTAGCCATGGGACTAGCGGTTTCCTACGAGCAGTACTTC.

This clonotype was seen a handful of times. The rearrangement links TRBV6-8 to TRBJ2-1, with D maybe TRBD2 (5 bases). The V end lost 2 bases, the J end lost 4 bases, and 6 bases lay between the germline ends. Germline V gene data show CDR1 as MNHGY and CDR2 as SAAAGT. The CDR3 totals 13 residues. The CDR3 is CASSYREYNEQFF. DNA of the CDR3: TGTGCCAGCAGTTACAGGGAGTACAATGAGCAGTTCTTC.

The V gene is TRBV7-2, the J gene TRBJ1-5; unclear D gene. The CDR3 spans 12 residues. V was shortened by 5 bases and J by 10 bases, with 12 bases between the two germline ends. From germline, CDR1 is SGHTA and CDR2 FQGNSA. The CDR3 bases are TGTGCCAGCAGCAAGAGGGCGGGACCCCAGCATTTT. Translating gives CASSKRAGPQHF.

CDR3 loop: CASRSGGKGEQFF. CDR3 in DNA: TGTGCCAGCAGGTCGGGGGGAAAGGGTGAGCAGTTCTTC. V gene TRBV7-6 combines with J gene TRBJ2-1; 7 bases match TRBD2. Germline values: CDR1 SGHVS, CDR2 FNYEAQ. This CDR3 region has 13 residues. The ends lost 6 bases at V and 9 bases at J; junction bases unmatched: 8.

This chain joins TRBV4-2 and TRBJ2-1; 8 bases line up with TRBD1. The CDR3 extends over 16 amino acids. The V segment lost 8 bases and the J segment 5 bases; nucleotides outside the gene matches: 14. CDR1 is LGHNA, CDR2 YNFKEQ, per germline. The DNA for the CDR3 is TGTGCCAGCCGAGGTGCCCTTGGACAGGGAAACAATGAGCAGTTCTTC. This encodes CASRGALGQGNNEQFF.

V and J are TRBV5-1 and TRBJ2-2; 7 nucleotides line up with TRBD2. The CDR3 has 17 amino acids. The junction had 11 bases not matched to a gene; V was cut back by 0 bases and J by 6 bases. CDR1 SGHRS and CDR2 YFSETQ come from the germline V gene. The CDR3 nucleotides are TGCGCCAGCAGCTTGGTAAAGGGAGGGCCTACGGCCGGGGAGCTGTTTTTT. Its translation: CASSLVKGGPTAGELFF.

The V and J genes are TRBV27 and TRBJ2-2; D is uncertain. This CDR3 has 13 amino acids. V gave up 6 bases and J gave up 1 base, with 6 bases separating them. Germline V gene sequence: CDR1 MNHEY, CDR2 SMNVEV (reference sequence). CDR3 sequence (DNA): TGTGCCAGCAGGAAAGGGAACACCGGGGAGCTGTTTTTT. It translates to CASRKGNTGELFF.

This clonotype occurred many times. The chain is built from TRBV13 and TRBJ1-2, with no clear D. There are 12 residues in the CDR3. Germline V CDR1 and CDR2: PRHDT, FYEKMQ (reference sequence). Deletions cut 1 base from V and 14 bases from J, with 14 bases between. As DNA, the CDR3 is TGTGCCAGCAGCTTAGCTGGCAGACTACCGACCTTC. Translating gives CASSLAGRLPTF.

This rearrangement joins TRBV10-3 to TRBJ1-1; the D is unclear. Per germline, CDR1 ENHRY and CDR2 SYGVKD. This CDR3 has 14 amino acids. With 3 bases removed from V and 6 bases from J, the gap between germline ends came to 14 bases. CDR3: CAISEYRLDAEAFF. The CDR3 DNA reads TGTGCCATCAGTGAATACAGATTGGACGCTGAAGCTTTCTTT.

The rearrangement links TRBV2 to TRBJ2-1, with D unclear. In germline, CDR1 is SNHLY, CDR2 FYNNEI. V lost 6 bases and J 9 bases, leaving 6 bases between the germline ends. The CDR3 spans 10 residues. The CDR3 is CASRWGEQFF. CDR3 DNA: TGTGCCAGCAGGTGGGGTGAGCAGTTCTTC.

The CDR3 bases are TGTGCCAGCAGTCCGACTTTAGAGGGAGATACGCAGTATTTT. Amino acid sequence: CASSPTLEGDTQYF. The chain employs TRBV12-3 or TRBV12-4 and TRBJ2-3, with a weak D call TRBD2 (5 bases). The CDR3 is made up of 14 amino acids. Trimming shortened V by 5 bases and J by 5 bases, and 14 bases separated the two germline ends.

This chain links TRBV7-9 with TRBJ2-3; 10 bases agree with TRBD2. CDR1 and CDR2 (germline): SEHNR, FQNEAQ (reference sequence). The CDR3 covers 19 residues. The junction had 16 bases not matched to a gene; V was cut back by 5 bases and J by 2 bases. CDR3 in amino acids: CASSPQRGGTSSYTDTQYF. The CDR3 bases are TGTGCCAGCAGCCCCCAGCGGGGGGGAACGAGTTCATACACAGATACGCAGTATTTT. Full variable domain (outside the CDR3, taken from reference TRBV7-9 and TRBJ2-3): DTGVSQNPRHKITKRGQNVTFRCDPISEHNRLYWYRQTLGQGPEFLTYFQNEAQLEKSRLLSDRFSAERPKGSFSTLEIQRTEQGDSAMYLCASSPQRGGTSSYTDTQYFGPGTRLTVL.

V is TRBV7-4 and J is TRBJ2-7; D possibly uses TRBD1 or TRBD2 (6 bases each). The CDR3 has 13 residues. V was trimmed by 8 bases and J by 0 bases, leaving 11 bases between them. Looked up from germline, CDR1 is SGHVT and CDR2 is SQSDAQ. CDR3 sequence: CASGGPSSYEQYF. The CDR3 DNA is TGTGCCAGCGGGGGGCCTAGCTCCTACGAGCAGTACTTC.

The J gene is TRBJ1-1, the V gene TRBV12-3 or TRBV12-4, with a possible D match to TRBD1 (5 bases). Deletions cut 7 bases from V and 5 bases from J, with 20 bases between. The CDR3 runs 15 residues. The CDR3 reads CASTSDSGTETEAFF. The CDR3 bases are TGTGCCAGCACCTCAGACAGCGGGACGGAAACTGAAGCTTTCTTT.

The CDR3 bases are TGCGCCAGCAGCCAAAGTAGCAATCAGCCCCAGCATTTT. This gives the protein CASSQSSNQPQHF. J is TRBJ1-5 and V is TRBV4-1; D call uncertain. CDR1 is MGHRA and CDR2 is YSYEKL in the germline V gene. V dropped 2 bases and J dropped 0 bases, with 2 bases sitting between them. The CDR3 extends over 13 amino acids.

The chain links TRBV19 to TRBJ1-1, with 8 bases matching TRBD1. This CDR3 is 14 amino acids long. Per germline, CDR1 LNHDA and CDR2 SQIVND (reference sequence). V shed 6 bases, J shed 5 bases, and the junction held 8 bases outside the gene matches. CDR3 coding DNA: TGTGCCAGTAGGATACCGACAGGGGAGACTGAAGCTTTCTTT. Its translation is CASRIPTGETEAFF.

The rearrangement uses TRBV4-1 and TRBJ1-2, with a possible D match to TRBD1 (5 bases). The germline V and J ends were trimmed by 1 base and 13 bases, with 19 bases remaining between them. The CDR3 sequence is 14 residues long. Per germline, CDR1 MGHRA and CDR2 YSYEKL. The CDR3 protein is CASSQGGQGLVSTF. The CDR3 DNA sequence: TGCGCCAGCAGCCAAGGTGGTCAGGGACTGGTGTCCACCTTC.

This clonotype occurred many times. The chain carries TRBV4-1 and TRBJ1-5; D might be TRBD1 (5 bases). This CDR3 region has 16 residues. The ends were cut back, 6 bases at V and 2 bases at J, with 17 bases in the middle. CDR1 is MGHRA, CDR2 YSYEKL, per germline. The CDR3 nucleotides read TGCGCCAGCAGGCTAGATGCAGGGATGGGCAATCAGCCCCAGCATTTT. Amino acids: CASRLDAGMGNQPQHF.